The next 15 T cell receptor beta chains were all read from a single sample in a study of patients and donors after allogeneic stem cell transplantation. MiXCR was run by TCRdb on the RT-PCR reads, yielding one entry per CDR3 protein. The sample holds some 150,000 distinct CDR3 sequences; about a third are singletons and the top ten take 50%. Sequenced input: blood, either unsorted or a sorted T cell fraction (not recorded which). These receptors were obtained from a human donor who was either an allogeneic HSCT recipient or a stem cell or donor lymphocyte infusion donor (not recorded which). It is not recorded whose cells these are; they may come from a transplant donor.

CDR3 sequence: CASSLVSAYSTDTQYF. The CDR3 bases are TGCGCCAGCAGCTTGGTTTCCGCCTATAGCACAGATACGCAGTATTTT. The chain joins TRBV5-1 to TRBJ2-3; D unclear. The ends were cut back, 0 bases at V and 0 bases at J, with 11 bases in the middle. Per the germline V gene, CDR1 is SGHRS and CDR2 is YFSETQ. The CDR3 sequence is 16 residues long.

This rearrangement joins TRBV4-3 to TRBJ1-2; 11 bases are shared with TRBD1. This CDR3 is 19 amino acids long. V trimming: 3 bases; J trimming: 4 bases; junction bases outside the gene matches: 16. Germline CDR1 LGHNA, CDR2 YSLEER. The CDR3 nucleotides read TGCGCCAGCAGCCAGTCCCGCAGAGGACAGGGGGCGCAGGCCTATGGCTACACCTTC. Protein product: CASSQSRRGQGAQAYGYTF.

Only a few counts were recorded for this clonotype. The V call is TRBV20-1, the J call TRBJ1-2; D possibly corresponds to TRBD1 (5 bases). The CDR3 totals 14 residues. Germline V gives CDR1 DFQATT, CDR2 SNEGSKA (reference sequence). The V end lost 1 base, the J end lost 3 bases, and 12 bases lay between the germline ends. The chain's CDR3 is CSARAPTVYYGYTF. The CDR3 nucleotides are TGCAGTGCTAGAGCCCCGACAGTTTACTATGGCTACACCTTC.

The chain links TRBV7-9 to TRBJ1-1; no clear D. Looked up from germline, CDR1 is SEHNR and CDR2 is FQNEAQ (reference sequence). Deletions cut 5 bases from V and 3 bases from J, with 7 bases between. The CDR3 is made up of 12 amino acids. As DNA, the CDR3 is TGTGCCAGCAGCCCCTACCACACTGAAGCTTTCTTT. This encodes CASSPYHTEAFF.

The chain carries TRBV12-3 or TRBV12-4 and TRBJ1-1, with unresolved D. This CDR3 region has 12 residues. Trimming stripped 5 bases from V and 8 bases from J, with 12 bases between. The CDR3 coding sequence is TGTGCCAGCAGTCCTGCTCCATACGAAGCTTTCTTT. Translation: CASSPAPYEAFF.

The rearrangement links TRBV27 to TRBJ1-2, with D possibly being TRBD1 (5 bases). CDR3 length: 13 residues. V was clipped by 8 bases and J by 7 bases, with 17 bases between them. CDR1 is MNHEY, CDR2 SMNVEV, per germline (reference sequence). For the CDR3, the DNA is TGTGCCAGCCGACCAGAGGGGATGTGTGGCTACACCTTC. It is translated as CASRPEGMCGYTF.

V usage is TRBV27 and J usage is TRBJ1-1, with D possibly TRBD1 on 5 matching bases. Germline CDR1 reads MNHEY; CDR2 reads SMNVEV (reference sequence). Trimming shortened V by 2 bases and J by 14 bases, and 18 bases separated the two germline ends. The CDR3 is 13 amino acids. CDR3 residues: CASSLLGGYPSFF. The CDR3 region has the DNA TGTGCCAGCAGTTTACTGGGGGGATACCCGTCCTTCTTT.

There are a few counts of this clonotype. This chain uses TRBV4-3 with TRBJ1-1; D not resolved. V was shortened by 0 bases and J by 4 bases, with 6 bases between the two germline ends. The CDR3 covers 13 residues. Germline assignment: CDR1 LGHNA and CDR2 YSLEER. The CDR3 sequence: CASSQDIVTEAFF. CDR3 nucleotide sequence: TGCGCCAGCAGCCAAGATATAGTCACTGAAGCTTTCTTT.

This chain joins TRBV24-1 and TRBJ2-2; 8 bases fit TRBD1. V gave up 3 bases and J gave up 4 bases; unmatched junction bases: 3. CDR1 KGHDR and CDR2 SFDVKD come from the germline V gene. The CDR3 extends over 15 amino acids. CDR3 sequence: CATSDRTGSTGELFF. The CDR3 region has the DNA TGTGCCACCAGTGATCGGACAGGGAGCACCGGGGAGCTGTTTTTT.

The chain is built from TRBV5-5 and TRBJ2-2; D call uncertain. Germline-derived CDR1 and CDR2 are SGHKS and YYEKEE (reference sequence). The V and J ends lost 5 bases and 0 bases respectively, with 14 bases between them. The CDR3 runs to 16 residues. The CDR3 loop is CASSLPGGANTGELFF. CDR3 nucleotides: TGTGCCAGCAGTCTCCCTGGCGGCGCGAACACCGGGGAGCTGTTTTTT.

V and J are TRBV27 and TRBJ2-3; TRBD2 matches 8 bases. Germline values: CDR1 MNHEY, CDR2 SMNVEV (reference sequence). CDR3 length: 15 amino acids. V shed 3 bases, J shed 6 bases, and the junction held 8 bases outside the gene matches. As DNA, the CDR3 is TGTGCCAGCAGTTTCCCCGCGGGGGGTAGGGATACGCAGTATTTT. Protein sequence: CASSFPAGGRDTQYF.

The table lists this clonotype with a few counts. The CDR3 loop reads CSARVRGRGNTEAFF. CDR3 nucleotide sequence: TGCAGTGCTAGGGTTCGGGGAAGGGGAAACACTGAAGCTTTCTTT. The chain carries TRBV20-1 and TRBJ1-1, with a tentative D call TRBD1 (5 bases). This CDR3 has 15 amino acids. The germline gives CDR1 DFQATT, CDR2 SNEGSKA (reference sequence). V shed 3 bases and J shed 2 bases, with 16 bases lying between them.

The DNA of the CDR3 is TGTGCCGGGGGGGCAGACCCCACATACAATGAGCAGTTCTTC. Encoded protein: CAGGADPTYNEQFF. The chain joins TRBV7-9 to TRBJ2-1, with a possible D match to TRBD2 (7 bases). The CDR3 length is 14 residues. Germline CDR1 and CDR2: SEHNR and FQNEAQ (reference sequence). V shed 11 bases and J shed 4 bases, with 18 bases lying between them. The full variable domain, its missing parts supplied by reference TRBV7-9 and TRBJ2-1, is DTGVSQNPRHKITKRGQNVTFRCDPISEHNRLYWYRQTLGQGPEFLTYFQNEAQLEKSRLLSDRFSAERPKGSFSTLEIQRTEQGDSAMYLCAGGADPTYNEQFFGPGTRLTVL.

The chain recombines TRBV4-1 with TRBJ1-2; TRBD1 is a possible D gene (5 bases). V lost 4 bases, J lost 4 bases, and 13 bases lay in between. Germline V CDR1 and CDR2: MGHRA, YSYEKL. The CDR3 runs to 14 residues. CDR3 protein: CASSPWGSVYGYTF. For the CDR3, the DNA is TGCGCCAGCAGCCCCTGGGGGAGCGTCTATGGCTACACCTTC.

V usage is TRBV29-1 and J usage is TRBJ2-5; D tentatively reads TRBD1 or TRBD2 (5 bases each). The V end was cut by 0 bases, the J end by 7 bases, with 18 bases between. Germline CDR1 and CDR2: SQVTM and ANQGSEA. This CDR3 is 15 amino acids long. The CDR3 region is CSVEDHGARTVTQYF. DNA of the CDR3: TGCAGCGTTGAAGATCACGGGGCCCGAACCGTGACCCAGTACTTC.